These 18 T cell receptor beta chains came from one sample sequenced in a study of control samples from healthy donors and cancer patients. Profiled with immunoSEQ multiplex PCR; TCRdb holds only in-frame clones, not every one. The sample consists of over 150,000 clones, approximately 92% of them appearing once. The sequenced sample consisted of blood. These receptors all come from a man between 18 and 35 years old in good health.

The chain has TRBV25-1 and TRBJ1-6; D might be TRBD1 (5 bases). Germline CDR1 reads MGHDK; CDR2 reads SYGVNS. V lost 4 bases, J lost 7 bases, and 20 bases lay in between. This CDR3 contains 17 residues. The CDR3: CASSAFGTKGVNSPLHF. The DNA of the CDR3 is TGTGCCAGCAGTGCCTTCGGGACTAAAGGGGTGAATTCACCCCTCCACTTT.

This sequence joins TRBV2 and TRBJ2-3; TRBD2 matches 7 bases. Per the germline V gene, CDR1 is SNHLY and CDR2 is FYNNEI. This CDR3 spans 15 amino acids. The junction had 5 bases not matched to a gene; V was cut back by 1 base and J by 4 bases. Here the CDR3 reads CASSEGGGRPDTQYF. The CDR3 coding sequence is TGTGCCAGCAGTGAAGGGGGAGGGAGGCCAGATACGCAGTATTTT.

The rearrangement joins TRBV3-1 (or the pseudogene TRBV3-2) to TRBJ2-5, with 11 bases fitting TRBD1. The V segment lost 4 bases and the J segment 7 bases; nucleotides outside the gene matches: 5. The length of the CDR3 is 14 residues. CDR1 LGHDT and CDR2 YNNKEL come from the germline V gene (reference sequence). CDR3: CASSLSGTGGTQYF. DNA for the CDR3: TGTGCCAGCAGCCTCTCTGGGACAGGGGGGACCCAGTACTTC.

The genes are TRBV2 and TRBJ1-1; D unresolved. The CDR3 has 12 residues. Trimming shortened V by 5 bases and J by 2 bases, and 6 bases separated the two germline ends. The germline V gene encodes CDR1 SNHLY and CDR2 FYNNEI. CDR3 coding DNA: TGTGCCAGCAGTAGGGCCAACACTGAAGCTTTCTTT. Translation gives CASSRANTEAFF. The full variable domain, its missing parts supplied by reference TRBV2 and TRBJ1-1, is EPEVTQTPSHQVTQMGQEVILRCVPISNHLYFYWYRQILGQKVEFLVSFYNNEISEKSEIFDDQFSVERPDGSNFTLKIRSTKLEDSAMYFCASSRANTEAFFGQGTRLTVV.

The gene calls are TRBV24-1 and TRBJ2-3; D remains ambiguous. The germline CDR1 and CDR2 sequences are KGHDR and SFDVKD. Between the trimmed V and J ends, which lost 5 bases and 4 bases, there was a span of 3 bases. This CDR3 has 11 residues. CDR3 region: CATSAADTQYF. CDR3 bases: TGTGCCACCAGTGCGGCAGATACGCAGTATTTT.

V usage is TRBV20-1 and J usage is TRBJ1-2, with D perhaps matching TRBD1 (6 bases). The CDR3 spans 11 residues. Trimming removed 3 bases from V and 8 bases from J, with 10 bases in between. The germline CDR1 and CDR2 sequences are DFQATT and SNEGSKA (reference sequence). CDR3 sequence reads: CSARDSQGYTF. CDR3 coding DNA: TGCAGTGCTAGGGACAGTCAGGGCTACACCTTC.

V usage is TRBV2 and J usage is TRBJ1-2; perhaps TRBD1 as D (5 bases). Germline V CDR1 and CDR2: SNHLY, FYNNEI. The V end lost 6 bases, the J end lost 0 bases, and 14 bases lay between the germline ends. This CDR3 region has 15 residues. CDR3 sequence reads: CASSGAGLANYGYTF. The CDR3 DNA sequence: TGTGCCAGCAGCGGGGCGGGTTTAGCTAACTATGGCTACACCTTC.

The chain employs TRBV7-2 and TRBJ2-6, with 7 bases identical to TRBD2. Germline V lookup: CDR1 SGHTA, CDR2 FQGNSA. With V trimmed by 1 base and J by 2 bases, 2 bases remained unmatched. CDR3 length equals 16 residues. The CDR3 region is CASSLGTSAGANVLTF. Here the CDR3 DNA reads TGTGCCAGCAGCTTAGGTACTAGCGCTGGGGCCAACGTCCTGACTTTC.

This sequence joins TRBV2 and TRBJ1-1; D may be TRBD1 (6 bases). The CDR3 consists of 15 residues. The V and J ends lost 5 bases and 0 bases respectively, with 13 bases between them. Germline V gene data show CDR1 as SNHLY and CDR2 as FYNNEI. CDR3 nucleotides: TGTGCCAGCAGTTTGACAGGCGGCTTGAACACTGAAGCTTTCTTT. Amino acids: CASSLTGGLNTEAFF. The full variable domain, with the rest looked up from reference TRBV2 and TRBJ1-1, is EPEVTQTPSHQVTQMGQEVILRCVPISNHLYFYWYRQILGQKVEFLVSFYNNEISEKSEIFDDQFSVERPDGSNFTLKIRSTKLEDSAMYFCASSLTGGLNTEAFFGQGTRLTVV.

This sequence joins TRBV27 and TRBJ2-7, with D perhaps TRBD1 (6 bases). Germline values: CDR1 MNHEY, CDR2 SMNVEV (reference sequence). Between the trimmed V and J ends, which lost 8 bases and 0 bases, there was a span of 17 bases. This CDR3 spans 15 amino acids. The CDR3 sequence is CASRSQGTSSYEQYF. CDR3 nucleotides: TGTGCCAGCCGTTCCCAGGGGACGAGCTCCTACGAGCAGTACTTC.

Comments on this clone: Other DNA sequences in this sample translate to the same CDR3. The chain combines TRBV29-1 with TRBJ2-3, with D possibly being TRBD2 (5 bases). Germline lookup yields CDR1 SQVTM and CDR2 ANQGSEA. V lost 5 bases and J 3 bases, leaving 9 bases between the germline ends. The CDR3 is made up of 12 amino acids. CDR3 amino acids: CSVSRGTDTQYF. In DNA, the CDR3 is TGCAGCGTTTCCCGCGGGACAGATACGCAGTATTTT.

The rearrangement links TRBV5-1 to TRBJ2-3; TRBD1 matches 11 bases. CDR3 length equals 15 residues. V lost 7 bases to trimming and J lost 4 bases; unmatched junction nucleotides: 8. Germline loops: CDR1 SGHRS, CDR2 YFSETQ. The CDR3 DNA reads as TGCGCCAGCTTCCAAGGGACAGGGGGGCCAGATACGCAGTATTTT. The encoded protein is CASFQGTGGPDTQYF.

V gene TRBV6-6 combines with J gene TRBJ1-1; D unresolved. This CDR3 is built from 10 residues. CDR1 is MNHNY and CDR2 is SVGAGI in the germline V gene (reference sequence). The ends were cut back, 4 bases at V and 11 bases at J, with 8 bases in the middle. Written as DNA, the CDR3 is TGTGCCAGCAGTTCCCCCATTGCTTTCTTT. Protein: CASSSPIAFF.

CDR3 sequence: CAWTPNGGNQPQHF. The DNA of the CDR3 is TGTGCCTGGACTCCAAATGGAGGGAATCAGCCCCAGCATTTT. The chain carries TRBV30 and TRBJ1-5; D is uncertain. The germline CDR1 and CDR2 sequences are GTSNPN and SVGIG (reference sequence). This CDR3 contains 14 residues. The V and J ends lost 4 bases and 4 bases respectively, with 14 bases between them.

This chain links TRBV15 with TRBJ2-5, with no clear D. The CDR3 length is 16 residues. Germline-derived CDR1 and CDR2 are LNHNV and YYDKDF (reference sequence). Trimming removed 0 bases from V and 0 bases from J, with 11 bases in between. In DNA, the CDR3 is TGTGCCACCAGCAGAGAGGGAAGCGTAAACCAAGAGACCCAGTACTTC. Translation: CATSREGSVNQETQYF.

V gene TRBV20-1 combines with J gene TRBJ1-2; the D gene is possibly TRBD1 (5 bases). This CDR3 is built from 13 residues. From germline, CDR1 is DFQATT and CDR2 SNEGSKA (reference sequence). V was shortened by 3 bases and J by 3 bases, with 11 bases between the two germline ends. Here the CDR3 reads CSASPPGHYGYTF. The DNA for the CDR3 is TGCAGTGCTAGTCCCCCGGGACACTATGGCTACACCTTC.

The chain joins TRBV6-6 to TRBJ1-1; D is unclear. Germline CDR1 MNHNY, CDR2 SVGAGI (reference sequence). The CDR3 sequence is 13 residues long. Trimming cost V 4 bases and J 1 base, with 7 bases left between them. The CDR3 DNA reads as TGTGCCAGCAGTTCAACAGCGAACACTGAAGCTTTCTTT. Protein product: CASSSTANTEAFF.

Here the CDR3 reads CASSATGTGGRDSNTGELFF. The CDR3 nucleotides read TGTGCCAGCAGCGCGACCGGGACAGGAGGTCGAGATTCGAACACCGGGGAGCTGTTTTTT. V usage is TRBV9 and J usage is TRBJ2-2, with 8 nucleotides matching TRBD1. After removal of 3 bases from V and 0 bases from J, the junction contained 16 bases not matched to a gene. Germline values: CDR1 SGDLS, CDR2 YYNGEE. The length of the CDR3 is 20 residues.